This TCR beta chain was identified in a study of shared clonotypes between healthy human individuals. Germline CDR1 SGHTA, CDR2 FQGTGA. The CDR3 runs to 13 residues. V was clipped by 5 bases and J by 2 bases; unmatched bases: 3. This clone has just one count. The repertoire was sequenced with immunoSEQ multiplex PCR; TCRdb's copy has only in-frame clones and lacks some. The sample comprises some 2,100,000 clones, 90% to 96% of which are singletons, and 0.13% rests with the top ten. Sequenced: naive CD4+ T cells sorted from blood. As to subset: CD45RA+ positively selected. This TCR was sampled from a man in his late teens or twenties in good health. The rearrangement uses TRBV7-3 and TRBJ2-7, with 7 bases matching TRBD2. The CDR3 loop reads CASSPSGAYEQYF. For the CDR3, the DNA is TGTGCCAGCAGCCCCAGCGGGGCCTACGAGCAGTACTTC. The full variable domain, in which reference TRBV7-3 and TRBJ2-7 provide the parts outside the CDR3, is GAGVSQTPSNKVTEKGKYVELRCDPISGHTALYWYRQSLGQGPEFLIYFQGTGAADDSGLPNDRFFAVRPEGSVSTLKIQRTERGDSAVYLCASSPSGAYEQYFGPGTRLTVT.